This TCR beta chain was captured by sequencing in a study of T-cell memory formation after mild COVID-19. Turning to the study itself: Largely donor-specific TCR clusters were found.

One entry per CDR3 protein results from TCRdb running MiXCR on the 5' RACE reads. This table holds 400,000 or so distinct CDR3 sequences, around 18% found once. General study findings and limits: The study found balanced CD4/CD8 in clones contracting day 15 to 85 and a CD4+ lean in later expanders.

This clonotype has just a few counts. The antigen is not known. The V end lost 4 bases, the J end lost 7 bases, and 11 bases lay between the germline ends. Germline values: CDR1 SNHLY, CDR2 FYNNEI. The CDR3 is 12 residues long. The source of this sequence is an adult woman who had mild COVID-19 (a few samples of this study predate the infection). Cell type and time point are not known. The chain employs TRBV2 and TRBJ2-7; D call uncertain. Sequences were obtained from PBMCs or a T cell subset sorted from them (not recorded which). CDR3 nucleotide sequence: TGTGCCAGCAGTGTTGGGGTTGGGGAGCAGTACTTC. It yields the protein CASSVGVGEQYF.